The clone carrying this T cell receptor (beta chain) was counted many times. TCRdb used MiXCR to reprocess the 5' RACE reads, holding one entry per CDR3 protein. The sample has fewer than 650,000 distinct CDR3 sequences, just over 7% seen once. This CDR3 is 14 amino acids long. V was pared by 3 bases and J by 1 base, with 4 bases of the junction left unmatched. CDR1 DFQATT and CDR2 SNEGSKA come from the germline V gene (reference sequence). The data stem from a study of identical twins. These same data were also listed under a study on yellow fever vaccine responses in identical twins.

This rearrangement joins TRBV20-1 to TRBJ2-3; TRBD2 agrees at 7 bases. The clonotype was recovered from a woman aged 18-35 years in good health. Source material: PBMCs. This CDR3 reads CSASTAGGTDTQYF. The CDR3 DNA reads TGCAGTGCTAGTACGGCGGGGGGCACAGATACGCAGTATTTT.